This TCR beta chain was retrieved from a study of Ad26.COV2.S vaccination and SARS-CoV-2 variants (dated by TCRdb to about 2021). With respect to the entire study: TCRbeta repertoire sequencing served as the tool for gauging how specific and how broad the SARS-CoV-2-reactive T cell receptors were following Ad26.COV2.S vaccination. A total of 32 samples were included in the TCR-sequenced set, comprising 19 Ad26.COV2.S vaccine recipients, 5 placebo recipients and 8 SARS-CoV-2 convalescent individuals.

Results and caveats for the whole study, not just this receptor: After vaccination, substantial breadth of spike-specific CD8+ and CD4+ T cell responses was reported. The authors noted that the TCR breadth and depth analyses may have underestimated total T cell responses. Vaccine and placebo recipients had similar non-spike TCR breadth, a finding consistent with the vaccine containing only spike. Spike-specific TCR breadth was higher in Ad26.COV2.S recipients than in placebo recipients (P = 0.0014).

CDR1 is given as KGHDR and CDR2 as SFDVKD, both from the germline V gene. The V end gives up 2 bases and the J end 9 bases, leaving 7 bases in the junction not matched to a gene. The CDR3 has 15 amino acids, counting the end cysteine and phenylalanine. The DNA shown is the 45-base CDR3, in frame from base 1. Notes on this clone: It has no known antigen specificity. Base qualities were left out, and no much larger clone turns up one base away.

The immunoSEQ Assay was used to sequence TCRbeta CDR3 regions. After extraction, genomic DNA underwent amplification by bias-controlled multiplex PCR, followed by high-throughput sequencing. Per the original workflow: Collapsing and filtering of sequences were performed to quantify the absolute abundance of each unique TCRbeta CDR3 region. T cell fraction was estimated by normalization of TCRbeta template counts to usable DNA, with usable DNA being measured through amplification of reference genes present in all nucleated cells. Repertoire TCRs were annotated as SARS-CoV-2-specific by exact matching of V gene, CDR3 amino acid sequence and J gene to a known reactive TCR set. The reference SARS-CoV-2 TCR set came from MIRA and was filtered for enrichment in COVID-19-positive ImmuneCODE repertoires, removing public or cross-reactive TCRs. Using the MIRA antigens, annotated TCRs were further analysed by specific ORF or by position within an ORF. Breadth was defined as the number of annotated unique rearrangements divided by the total number of unique productive rearrangements, and depth was defined as the summed frequency of the annotated unique rearrangements. Two-sided Wilcoxon rank-sum tests were applied when comparing TCR breadth between groups. As stored in TCRdb, this immuneACCESS dataset retains in-frame rearrangements with V and J assigned. A fraction of the clones does not appear; measured against another copy, unresolved V genes explain less than half of the discrepancy, and the remainder lacks a known reason. Clone size and the V and J calls come from that table; the DNA yielded D and trimming. Here the sample has hundreds of thousands of clones; 92% occur a single time. About 3.8% of the sample is taken by the ten largest.

The sample's time point label is to be understood as: individuals recovered from natural SARS-CoV-2 infection. This TCR derives from a human donor who had recovered from COVID-19. The chain is assembled from TRBV24-1 and TRBJ2-3; 10 nucleotides in the junction match TRBD1. The input for sequencing was peripheral blood, taken after recovery from COVID-19. The CDR3 here reads CATSDSGTGVGTQYF. The nucleotide sequence is TGTGCCACCAGTGATTCAGGGACAGGGGTGGGCACGCAGTATTTT.